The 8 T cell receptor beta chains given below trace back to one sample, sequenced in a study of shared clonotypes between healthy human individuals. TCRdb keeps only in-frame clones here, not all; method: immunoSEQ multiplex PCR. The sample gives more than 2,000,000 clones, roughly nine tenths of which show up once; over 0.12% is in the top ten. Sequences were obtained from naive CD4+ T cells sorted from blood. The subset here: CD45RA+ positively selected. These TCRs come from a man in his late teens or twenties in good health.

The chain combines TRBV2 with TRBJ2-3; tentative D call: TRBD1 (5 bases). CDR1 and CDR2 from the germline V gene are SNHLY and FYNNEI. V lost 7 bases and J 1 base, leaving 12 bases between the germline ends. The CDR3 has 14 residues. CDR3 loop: CASNLQGGTDTQYF. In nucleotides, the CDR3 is TGTGCCAGCAACCTTCAAGGGGGCACAGATACGCAGTATTTT.

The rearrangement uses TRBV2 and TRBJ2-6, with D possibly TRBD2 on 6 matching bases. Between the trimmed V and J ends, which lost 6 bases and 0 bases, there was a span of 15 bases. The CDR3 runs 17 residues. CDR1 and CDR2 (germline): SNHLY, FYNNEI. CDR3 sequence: CASRGGLMDSGANVLTF. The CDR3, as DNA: TGTGCCAGCAGGGGGGGACTCATGGACTCTGGGGCCAACGTCCTGACTTTC.

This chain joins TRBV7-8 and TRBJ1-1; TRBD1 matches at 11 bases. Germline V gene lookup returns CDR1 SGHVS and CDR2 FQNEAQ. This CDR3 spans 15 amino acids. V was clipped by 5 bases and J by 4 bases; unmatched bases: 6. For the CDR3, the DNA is TGTGCCAGCAGCCCCAGGGGACAGGGGGGCACTGAAGCTTTCTTT. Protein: CASSPRGQGGTEAFF.

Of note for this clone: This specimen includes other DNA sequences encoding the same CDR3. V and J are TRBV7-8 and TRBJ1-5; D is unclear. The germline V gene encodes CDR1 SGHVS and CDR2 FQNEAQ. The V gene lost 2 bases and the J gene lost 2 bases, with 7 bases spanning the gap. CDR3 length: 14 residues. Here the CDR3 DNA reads TGTGCCAGCAGCTTATCGGGCGGCAATCAGCCCCAGCATTTT. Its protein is CASSLSGGNQPQHF.

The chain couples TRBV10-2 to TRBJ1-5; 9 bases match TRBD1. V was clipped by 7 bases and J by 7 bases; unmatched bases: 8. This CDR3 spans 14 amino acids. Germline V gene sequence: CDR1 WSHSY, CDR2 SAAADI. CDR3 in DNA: TGCGCCAGCACCCACCGGGACAGGGACCAGCCCCAGCATTTT. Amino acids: CASTHRDRDQPQHF.

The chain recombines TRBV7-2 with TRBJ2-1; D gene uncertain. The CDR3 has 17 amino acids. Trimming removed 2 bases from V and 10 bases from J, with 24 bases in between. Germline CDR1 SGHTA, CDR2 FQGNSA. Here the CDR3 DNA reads TGTGCCAGCAGCTTATCGCACGGATCACCTTCTTCAATGGAGCAGTTCTTC. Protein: CASSLSHGSPSSMEQFF.

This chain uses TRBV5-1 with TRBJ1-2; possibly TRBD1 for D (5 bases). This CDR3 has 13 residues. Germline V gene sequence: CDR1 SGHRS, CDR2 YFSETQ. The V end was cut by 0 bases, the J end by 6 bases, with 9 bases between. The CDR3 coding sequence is TGCGCCAGCAGCTTGGTGGGGACGGATGGCTACACCTTC. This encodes CASSLVGTDGYTF.

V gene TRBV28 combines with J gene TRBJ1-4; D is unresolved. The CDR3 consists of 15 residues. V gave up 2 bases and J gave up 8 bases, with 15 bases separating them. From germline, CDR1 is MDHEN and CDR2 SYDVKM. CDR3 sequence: CASSLPQDPREKLFF. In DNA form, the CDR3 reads TGTGCCAGCAGTTTACCGCAGGACCCGAGGGAAAAACTGTTTTTT.